This TCR beta chain was profiled in a study of chemoradiotherapy in HPV16-positive cancers. This clone was counted only a few times. CDR1 and CDR2 from the germline V gene are SEHNR and FQNEAQ (reference sequence). Trimming shortened V by 5 bases and J by 5 bases, and 8 bases separated the two germline ends. This CDR3 comprises 12 residues. Some clones are missing from TCRdb's copy, which holds only in-frame ones; the method was immunoSEQ multiplex PCR. The sample records about 20,000 clones, roughly 86% being singletons. The rearrangement links TRBV7-9 to TRBJ2-3; D is uncertain. This TCR derives from a human donor with HPV-associated anogenital cancer. This specimen was blood, taken from a patient who underwent chemoradiotherapy. CDR3 sequence reads: CASSPWGDTQYF. As DNA, the CDR3 is TGTGCCAGCAGCCCCTGGGGAGATACGCAGTATTTT.